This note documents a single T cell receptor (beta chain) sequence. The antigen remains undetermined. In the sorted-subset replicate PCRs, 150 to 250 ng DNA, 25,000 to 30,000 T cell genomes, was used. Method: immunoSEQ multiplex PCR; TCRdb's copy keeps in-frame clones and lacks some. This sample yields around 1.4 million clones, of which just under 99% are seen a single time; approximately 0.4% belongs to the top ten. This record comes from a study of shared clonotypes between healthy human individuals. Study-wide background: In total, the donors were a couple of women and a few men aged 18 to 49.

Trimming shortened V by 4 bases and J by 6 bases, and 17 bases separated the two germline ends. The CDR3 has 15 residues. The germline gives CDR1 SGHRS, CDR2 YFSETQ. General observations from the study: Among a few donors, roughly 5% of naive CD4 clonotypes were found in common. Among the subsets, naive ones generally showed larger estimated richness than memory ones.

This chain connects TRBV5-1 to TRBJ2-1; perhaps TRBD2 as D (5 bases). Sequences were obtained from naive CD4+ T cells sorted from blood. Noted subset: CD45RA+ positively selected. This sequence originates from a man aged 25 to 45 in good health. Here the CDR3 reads CASSREGEIGNEQFF. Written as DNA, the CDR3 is TGCGCCAGCAGCCGTGAGGGAGAGATCGGCAATGAGCAGTTCTTC.